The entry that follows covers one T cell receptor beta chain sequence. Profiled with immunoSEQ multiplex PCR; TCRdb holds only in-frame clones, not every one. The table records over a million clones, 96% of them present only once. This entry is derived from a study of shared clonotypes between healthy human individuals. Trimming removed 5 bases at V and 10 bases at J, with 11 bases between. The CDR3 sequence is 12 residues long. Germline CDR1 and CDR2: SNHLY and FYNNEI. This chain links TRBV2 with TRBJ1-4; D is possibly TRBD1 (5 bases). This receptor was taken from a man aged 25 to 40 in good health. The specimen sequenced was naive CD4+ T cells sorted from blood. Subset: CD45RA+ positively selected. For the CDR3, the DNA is TGTGCCAGCAGTAAAGACAGTGGAAAACTGTTTTTT. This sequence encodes CASSKDSGKLFF.